These T cell receptor beta chains were read from a single sample in a study of blood T cell repertoires in COVID-19. The method was immunoSEQ multiplex PCR; TCRdb's version includes in-frame clones alone and lacks a portion of them. The table has 450,000 or so clones, roughly nine tenths seen once. Sequencing was done on a sample of peripheral blood. Source of these receptors: a man aged 18 to 30 with COVID-19, enrolled during active disease. The CDR3 runs from the conserved cysteine through the conserved F or W. Each record gives: CDR3 protein, J gene, V gene.

CDR3aa: CAALGLGGNEQFF
j_gene: TRBJ2-1
v_gene: TRBV10-3

CDR3aa: CASRLREGGYGYTF
j_gene: TRBJ1-2
v_gene: TRBV7-2

CDR3aa: CASQGDWQETQYF
j_gene: TRBJ2-5
v_gene: TRBV2

CDR3aa: CASSYVSSGNTIYF
j_gene: TRBJ1-3
v_gene: TRBV6-5

CDR3aa: CASSNLAITGGNTDTQYF
j_gene: TRBJ2-3
v_gene: TRBV7-8

CDR3aa: CASSEGTGGRYNQPQHF
j_gene: TRBJ1-5
v_gene: TRBV6-1

CDR3aa: CASSSGLAGAIYEQYF
j_gene: TRBJ2-7
v_gene: TRBV7-8

CDR3aa: CASSTRKANVLTF
j_gene: TRBJ2-6
v_gene: TRBV12-3/TRBV12-4

CDR3aa: CASSLTQISYNEQFF
j_gene: TRBJ2-1
v_gene: TRBV3-1/TRBV3-2

CDR3aa: CATTPMGTVDTEAFF
j_gene: TRBJ1-1
v_gene: TRBV4-2

CDR3aa: CASSRYGQSLSGQYF
j_gene: TRBJ2-7
v_gene: TRBV6-5

CDR3aa: CASSPVVLSARDTDTQYF
j_gene: TRBJ2-3
v_gene: TRBV4-1

CDR3aa: CASSFGGNYEQYF
j_gene: TRBJ2-7
v_gene: TRBV5-5

CDR3aa: CASSDPTGGAYSPLHF
j_gene: TRBJ1-6
v_gene: TRBV6-1

CDR3aa: CSASNNNEQFF
j_gene: TRBJ2-1
v_gene: TRBV20-1

CDR3aa: CASLTGENKNSCNQPQHF
j_gene: TRBJ1-5
v_gene: TRBV21-1

CDR3aa: CASSSGLANYEQYF
j_gene: TRBJ2-7
v_gene: TRBV5-4

CDR3aa: CASSTTSGTDNEQFF
j_gene: TRBJ2-1
v_gene: TRBV5-1

CDR3aa: CASSQDRGTGFSPLHF
j_gene: TRBJ1-6
v_gene: TRBV4-2

CDR3aa: CASSQDLKTQYF
j_gene: TRBJ2-5
v_gene: TRBV3-1/TRBV3-2

CDR3aa: CATSDYDREGDTQYF
j_gene: TRBJ2-3
v_gene: TRBV24-1

CDR3aa: CASSQARAGEQFF
j_gene: TRBJ2-1
v_gene: TRBV4-2

CDR3aa: CASKNRIPQETQYF
j_gene: TRBJ2-5
v_gene: TRBV6-5

CDR3aa: CSARVRGEQYF
j_gene: TRBJ2-7
v_gene: TRBV20-1

CDR3aa: CASSIAAYSNQPQHF
j_gene: TRBJ1-5
v_gene: TRBV19

CDR3aa: CASSSLTQRNQETQYF
j_gene: TRBJ2-5
v_gene: TRBV5-6

CDR3aa: CSVELGGANTGELFF
j_gene: TRBJ2-2
v_gene: TRBV29-1

CDR3aa: CASRETGSSGNTIYF
j_gene: TRBJ1-3
v_gene: TRBV10-2

CDR3aa: CSVVGGVPYNEQFF
j_gene: TRBJ2-1
v_gene: TRBV29-1

CDR3aa: CASSLHSSKNIQYF
j_gene: TRBJ2-4
v_gene: TRBV27

CDR3aa: CASSLDSGTDSYEQYF
j_gene: TRBJ2-7
v_gene: TRBV11-3

CDR3aa: CASTLYTGELFF
j_gene: TRBJ2-2
v_gene: TRBV7-9

CDR3aa: CASSLDLGYGRSYNEQFF
j_gene: TRBJ2-1
v_gene: TRBV11-3

CDR3aa: CATREAGAGTGELFF
j_gene: TRBJ2-2
v_gene: TRBV24-1

CDR3aa: CASSYRAGKAFF
j_gene: TRBJ1-1
v_gene: TRBV6-5

CDR3aa: CASSRPLLDRDGNEQFF
j_gene: TRBJ2-1
v_gene: TRBV5-4

CDR3aa: CASSYFAGHGYTF
j_gene: TRBJ1-2
v_gene: TRBV6-5

CDR3aa: CASSRQGHSRDIQYF
j_gene: TRBJ2-4
v_gene: TRBV14

CDR3aa: CASSQRTSYSVEQYF
j_gene: TRBJ2-7
v_gene: TRBV7-2

CDR3aa: CASSSTSGLDNEQFF
j_gene: TRBJ2-1
v_gene: TRBV13

CDR3aa: CASSLWGQGADTGELFF
j_gene: TRBJ2-2
v_gene: TRBV27

CDR3aa: CASSTRTGKNTGELFF
j_gene: TRBJ2-2
v_gene: TRBV27